This paragraph covers one T cell receptor beta chain sequence. This record belongs to a study of blood T cell repertoires in COVID-19. Looking at the study overall: From the United States, Italy and Spain came samples of acute and convalescent COVID-19. Sources were T cells, B-cell-depleted T cells, or PBMCs; the material itself was cDNA or gDNA.

Sequencing used immunoSEQ multiplex PCR; TCRdb keeps in-frame clones, though not all of them. The sample lists more than 140,000 clones, 80% to 90% occurring once. Material: peripheral blood. The source of this sequence is a woman between 45 and 60 years old in a cohort sampled during active or convalescent COVID-19.

The CDR3 nucleotides read TGTGCCAGCAGCCAAAGTATGTGGGGGCACGGGTCTTCACCCCTCCACTTT. As protein: CASSQSMWGHGSSPLHF. The gene calls are TRBV4-2 and TRBJ1-6; TRBD1 might be the D (6 bases). CDR3 length equals 17 residues. In germline, CDR1 is LGHNA, CDR2 YNFKEQ. V was clipped by 2 bases and J by 9 bases, with 20 bases between them.